This record looks at one T cell receptor (beta chain) sequence and its context. Its antigen is still unknown. The data were obtained in a study of monozygotic twins with inflammatory bowel disease. Study observations and caveats: The analysis yielded no support for one strong signal or clonotype associated with IBD. Using the inverse Simpson index, IBD patients had lower TCRbeta diversity than healthy co-twins. Sharing of clonotypes with others was lower in IBD patients than in healthy twins, and this was especially so with disease activity. Part of the variability in patient repertoires may have come from differing immunosuppressive treatments.

TCRdb re-called the 5' RACE reads and gives one entry per CDR3 protein, without DNA. The listing records some 170,000 distinct CDR3 sequences. Germline V gene sequence: CDR1 LGHNA, CDR2 YSLEER. The CDR3 consists of 14 residues. The chain recombines TRBV4-3 with TRBJ2-3; lacking DNA, the TRBD2 call made by TCRdb goes unchecked. The TCR originated in a human donor with ulcerative colitis or Crohn's disease, or a healthy co-twin of an affected twin (not recorded which). The sample consisted of blood. The CDR3: CASSQRAPADTQYF.